One and the same sample provided the 12 T cell receptor beta chains below, sequenced in a study of T cell responses to AZD1222 COVID-19 vaccine. Libraries were prepared by immunoSEQ multiplex PCR; TCRdb keeps only in-frame clonotypes and omits some of them. The table includes some 170,000 clones, about 90% detected once. This specimen was peripheral blood, taken 28 days after the second AZD1222 dose. The receptors originated from an adult who received the AZD1222 COVID-19 vaccine.

The chain has TRBV10-2 and TRBJ1-2; possible D gene TRBD1, 6 bases. The CDR3 has 13 residues. CDR1 WSHSY and CDR2 SAAADI come from the germline V gene. The V end lost 2 bases, the J end lost 2 bases, and 6 bases lay between the germline ends. CDR3 in amino acids: CASSEQGNYGYTF. The CDR3 coding sequence is TGCGCCAGCAGTGAGCAGGGGAACTATGGCTACACCTTC.

The chain combines TRBV6-5 with TRBJ2-1; tentative D call: TRBD1 (5 bases). The CDR3 has 14 residues. Trimming cost V 2 bases and J 3 bases, with 8 bases left between them. Germline V CDR1 and CDR2: MNHEY, SVGAGI. CDR3 sequence reads: CASSYSDSYNEQFF. CDR3 in DNA: TGTGCCAGCAGTTACAGTGACAGCTACAATGAGCAGTTCTTC.

J is TRBJ2-3 and V is TRBV5-1; TRBD2 aligns across 10 bases. Germline CDR1 reads SGHRS; CDR2 reads YFSETQ. V lost 0 bases, J lost 2 bases, and 6 bases stayed unmatched. The CDR3 length is 17 residues. The CDR3 DNA reads TGCGCCAGCAGCTTGGCCCCTAGCGGGGGTGACACAGATACGCAGTATTTT. Translated, it gives CASSLAPSGGDTDTQYF.

The chain links TRBV6-6 to TRBJ1-3; D not resolved. V lost 2 bases and J 8 bases, leaving 7 bases between the germline ends. This CDR3 is 12 amino acids long. CDR1 and CDR2 (germline): MNHNY, SVGAGI (reference sequence). CDR3 in DNA: TGTGCCAGCAGTTACGGGCGGGACACCATATATTTT. It is translated as CASSYGRDTIYF.

This clone came up once. The rearrangement uses TRBV6-5 and TRBJ1-6; D not resolved. CDR1 and CDR2 from the germline V gene are MNHEY and SVGAGI. The CDR3 loop spans 15 amino acids. Trimming left V 8 bases short and J 2 bases short, with 13 bases between. Here the CDR3 reads CASPSRDTYNSPLHF. As DNA, the CDR3 is TGTGCCAGCCCTAGCCGGGATACCTATAATTCACCCCTCCACTTT.

V and J are TRBV11-2 and TRBJ2-5, with TRBD2 matching over 8 bases. V lost 5 bases to trimming and J lost 4 bases; unmatched junction nucleotides: 12. Germline-derived CDR1 and CDR2 are SGHAT and FQNNGV. This CDR3 has 16 residues. CDR3: CASSPNVGGGRETQYF. CDR3 nucleotides: TGTGCCAGCAGCCCCAATGTCGGCGGGGGGCGAGAGACCCAGTACTTC.

The chain employs TRBV11-3 and TRBJ2-1; 11 bases are a match to TRBD1. V trimming: 5 bases; J trimming: 9 bases; junction bases outside the gene matches: 9. Looked up from germline, CDR1 is SGHNT and CDR2 is YENEEA. CDR3 size: 15 residues. The CDR3 spells CASSVRTGGLGEQFF. The CDR3 bases are TGTGCCAGCAGCGTAAGGACAGGGGGCTTGGGTGAGCAGTTCTTC.

The V call is TRBV6-5, the J call TRBJ1-1; no definite D call. V was pared by 2 bases and J by 2 bases, with 9 bases between. Germline V gives CDR1 MNHEY, CDR2 SVGAGI. The CDR3 sequence is 14 residues long. DNA of the CDR3: TGTGCCAGCAGTTACAGCCGATTTAACACTGAAGCTTTCTTT. This translates into CASSYSRFNTEAFF.

The chain combines TRBV30 with TRBJ2-5; 14 bases are a match to TRBD2. Germline lookup yields CDR1 GTSNPN and CDR2 SVGIG (reference sequence). The CDR3 length is 16 residues. V gave up 3 bases and J gave up 2 bases; unmatched junction bases: 5. This CDR3 reads CAWRKGLAGDQETQYF. The CDR3 DNA is TGTGCCTGGAGAAAGGGACTAGCGGGGGATCAAGAGACCCAGTACTTC. Supplemented by reference TRBV30 and TRBJ2-5, the full variable domain reads SQTIHQWPATLVQPVGSPLSLECTVEGTSNPNLYWYRQAAGRGLQLLFYSVGIGQISSEVPQNLSASRPQDRQFILSSKKLLLSDSGFYLCAWRKGLAGDQETQYFGPGTRLLVL.

The genes are TRBV10-3 and TRBJ2-1; D not certain. Germline V CDR1 and CDR2: ENHRY, SYGVKD. Trimming removed 2 bases at V and 0 bases at J, with 11 bases between. There are 16 residues in the CDR3. As DNA, the CDR3 is TGTGCCATCAGTGAGGTGGGTACGAGCTCCTACAATGAGCAGTTCTTC. This gives the protein CAISEVGTSSYNEQFF.

The chain couples TRBV30 to TRBJ2-6; TRBD2 aligns across 9 bases. Germline values: CDR1 GTSNPN, CDR2 SVGIG (reference sequence). This CDR3 region has 18 residues. The V segment lost 3 bases and the J segment 4 bases; nucleotides outside the gene matches: 13. The CDR3 is CAWRPPGLAGWGANVLTF. In nucleotides, the CDR3 is TGTGCCTGGAGACCCCCGGGCCTAGCGGGGTGGGGGGCCAACGTCCTGACTTTC.

This chain uses TRBV19 with TRBJ1-2; D uncertain. V was shortened by 1 base and J by 5 bases, with 8 bases between the two germline ends. Germline assignment: CDR1 LNHDA and CDR2 SQIVND (reference sequence). The CDR3 loop spans 13 amino acids. Here the CDR3 reads CASSIVSGYGYTF. CDR3 coding DNA: TGTGCCAGTAGTATAGTAAGCGGGTATGGCTACACCTTC.